This TCR beta chain was recovered during a study of blood T cell repertoires in COVID-19. Whole-study context: Researchers got acute and convalescent COVID-19 samples from the United States, Italy and Spain.

In terms of age and location, participants ranged from roughly 18 to 90 years and lived in about 25 US areas. Categorization into cohorts depended on clinical history that participants reported. Germline lookup yields CDR1 SGDLS and CDR2 YYNGEE. The germline V and J ends were trimmed by 0 bases and 15 bases, with 19 bases remaining between them. This CDR3 has 14 amino acids. Authors' analysis steps: Amplification with reference gene primers provided the estimates of nucleated cell counts. The data were produced by immunoSEQ multiplex PCR, yet TCRdb's version contains in-frame clones alone and is incomplete. That table supplies the V and J calls and clone size; D and trimming were determined from the DNA. The data contain around 330,000 clones, roughly 85% of them seen just once; the ten biggest clones take up 1.5% to 2%.

The chain links TRBV9 to TRBJ2-1, with a possible D match to TRBD2 (5 bases). This receptor was identified in a woman younger than 45 who had been exposed to COVID-19. Input material: PBMCs or T cells enriched from blood (not recorded which). CDR3 DNA: TGTGCCAGCAGCGTAGCTCTTACGGGGAAAAACCGGTTCTTC. It specifies CASSVALTGKNRFF.